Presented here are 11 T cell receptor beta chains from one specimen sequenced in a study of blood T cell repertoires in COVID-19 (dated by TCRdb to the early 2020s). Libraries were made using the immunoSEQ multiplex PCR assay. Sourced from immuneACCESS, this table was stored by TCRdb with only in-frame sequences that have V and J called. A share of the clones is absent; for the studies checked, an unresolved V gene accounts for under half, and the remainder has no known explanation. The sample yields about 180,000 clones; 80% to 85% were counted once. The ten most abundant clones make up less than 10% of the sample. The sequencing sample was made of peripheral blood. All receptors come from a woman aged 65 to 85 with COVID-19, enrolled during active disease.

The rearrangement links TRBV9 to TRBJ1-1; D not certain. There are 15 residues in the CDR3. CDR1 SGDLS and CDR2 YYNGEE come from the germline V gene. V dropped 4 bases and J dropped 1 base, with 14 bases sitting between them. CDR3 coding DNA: TGTGCCAGCAGCTCCCCTGGTTGGGCGAACACTGAAGCTTTCTTT. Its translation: CASSSPGWANTEAFF.

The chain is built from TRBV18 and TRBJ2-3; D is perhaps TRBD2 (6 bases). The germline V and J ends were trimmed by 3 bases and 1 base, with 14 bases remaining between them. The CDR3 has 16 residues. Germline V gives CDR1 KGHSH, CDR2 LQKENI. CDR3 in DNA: TGTGCCAGCTCACCTTCCGGGACTCGGGGCACAGATACGCAGTATTTT. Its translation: CASSPSGTRGTDTQYF.

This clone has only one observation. The CDR3 DNA reads as TGTGCCAGCAGAGTAGGGGGTGGCGGAAACAAGGACTACGAGCAGTACTTC. Protein product: CASRVGGGGNKDYEQYF. This chain joins TRBV28 and TRBJ2-7, with D possibly being TRBD1 (6 bases). Trimming left V 6 bases short and J 3 bases short, with 24 bases between. There are 17 residues in the CDR3. Germline CDR1 is MDHEN and CDR2 is SYDVKM. The variable domain in full, with the rest retrieved from reference TRBV28 and TRBJ2-7, is DVKVTQSSRYLVKRTGEKVFLECVQDMDHENMFWYRQDPGLGLRLIYFSYDVKMKEKGDIPEGYSVSREKKERFSLILESASTNQTSMYLCASRVGGGGNKDYEQYFGPGTRLTVT.

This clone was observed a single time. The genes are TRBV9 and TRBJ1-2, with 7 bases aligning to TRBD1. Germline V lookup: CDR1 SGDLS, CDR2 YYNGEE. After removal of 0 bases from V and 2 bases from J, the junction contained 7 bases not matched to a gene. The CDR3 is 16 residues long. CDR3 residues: CASSVGQGRGNYGYTF. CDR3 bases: TGTGCCAGCAGCGTAGGGCAAGGCAGGGGGAACTATGGCTACACCTTC.

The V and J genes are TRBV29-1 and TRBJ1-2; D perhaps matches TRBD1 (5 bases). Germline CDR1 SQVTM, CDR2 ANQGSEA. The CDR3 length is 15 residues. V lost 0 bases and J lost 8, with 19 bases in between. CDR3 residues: CSVEEKGRGGSGYTF. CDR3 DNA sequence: TGCAGCGTTGAAGAAAAGGGGAGGGGTGGTTCGGGCTACACCTTC.

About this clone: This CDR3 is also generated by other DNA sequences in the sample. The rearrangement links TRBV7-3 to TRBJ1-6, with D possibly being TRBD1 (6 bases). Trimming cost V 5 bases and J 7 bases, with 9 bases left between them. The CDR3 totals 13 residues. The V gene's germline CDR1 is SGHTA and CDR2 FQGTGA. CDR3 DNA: TGTGCCAGCAGCCTAGGACAGAATTCACCCCTCCACTTT. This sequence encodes CASSLGQNSPLHF.

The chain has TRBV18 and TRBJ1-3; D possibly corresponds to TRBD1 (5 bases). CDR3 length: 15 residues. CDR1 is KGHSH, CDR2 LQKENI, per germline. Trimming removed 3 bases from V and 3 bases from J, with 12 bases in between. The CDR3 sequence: CASSPLRGDGNTIYF. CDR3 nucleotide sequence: TGTGCCAGCTCACCGCTTAGGGGTGATGGAAACACCATATATTTT.

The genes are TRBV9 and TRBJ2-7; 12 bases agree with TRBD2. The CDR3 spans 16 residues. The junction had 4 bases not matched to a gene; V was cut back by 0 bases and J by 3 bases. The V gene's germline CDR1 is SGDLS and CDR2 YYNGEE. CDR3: CASSVAPTSGSYEQYF. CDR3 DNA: TGTGCCAGCAGCGTAGCCCCGACTAGCGGGAGCTACGAGCAGTACTTC.

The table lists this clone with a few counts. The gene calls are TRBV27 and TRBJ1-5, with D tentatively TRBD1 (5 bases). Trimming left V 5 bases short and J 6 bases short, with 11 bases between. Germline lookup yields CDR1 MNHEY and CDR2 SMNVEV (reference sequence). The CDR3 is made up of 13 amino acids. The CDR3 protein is CASSIVQGQPQHF. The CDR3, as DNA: TGTGCCAGCAGTATAGTTCAGGGTCAGCCCCAGCATTTT.

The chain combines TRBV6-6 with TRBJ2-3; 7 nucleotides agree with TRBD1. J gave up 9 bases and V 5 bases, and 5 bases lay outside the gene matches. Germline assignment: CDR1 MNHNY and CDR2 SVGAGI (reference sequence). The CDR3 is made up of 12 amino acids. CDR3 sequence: CASSRDSPTQYF. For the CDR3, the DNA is TGTGCCAGCAGTCGGGACAGCCCAACGCAGTATTTT.

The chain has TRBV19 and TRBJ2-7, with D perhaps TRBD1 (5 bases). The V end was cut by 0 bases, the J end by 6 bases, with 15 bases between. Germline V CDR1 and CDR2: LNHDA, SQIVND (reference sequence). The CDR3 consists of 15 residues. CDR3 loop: CASSIEGPSSGEQYF. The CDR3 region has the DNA TGTGCCAGTAGTATAGAGGGGCCCTCTTCTGGCGAGCAGTACTTC.